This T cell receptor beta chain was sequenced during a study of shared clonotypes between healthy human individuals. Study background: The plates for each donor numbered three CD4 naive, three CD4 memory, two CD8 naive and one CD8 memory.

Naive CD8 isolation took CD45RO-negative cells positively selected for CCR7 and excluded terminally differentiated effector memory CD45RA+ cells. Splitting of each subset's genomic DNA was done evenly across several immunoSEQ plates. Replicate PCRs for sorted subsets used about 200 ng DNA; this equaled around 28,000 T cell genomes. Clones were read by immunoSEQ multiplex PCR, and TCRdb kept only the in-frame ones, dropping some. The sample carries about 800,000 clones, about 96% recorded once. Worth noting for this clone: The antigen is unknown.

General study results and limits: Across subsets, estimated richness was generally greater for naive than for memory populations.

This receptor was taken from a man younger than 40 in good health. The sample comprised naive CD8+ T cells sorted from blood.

The DNA for the CDR3 is TGTGCCAGCAGCTTAGGCCCTTCCGGGATTCCCTACGAGCAGTACTTC. As protein: CASSLGPSGIPYEQYF. The chain couples TRBV7-6 to TRBJ2-7, with D possibly being TRBD2 (5 bases). Looked up from germline, CDR1 is SGHVS and CDR2 is FNYEAQ. Trimming shortened V by 1 base and J by 2 bases, and 15 bases separated the two germline ends. This CDR3 is built from 16 residues.